This T cell receptor beta chain is from a study of T cells in tuberculosis. CDR1 SGHAT and CDR2 FQNNGV come from the germline V gene. CDR3 length: 14 residues. V lost 3 bases to trimming and J lost 4 bases, with 9 bases between them. Regarding this clone: Its antigen remains unidentified.

Assay: immunoSEQ multiplex PCR; the TCRdb copy retains only in-frame clones and omits some. The sample yields 5,000 to 6,500 clones, less than 98% seen once. Noted time point: new active TB diagnosis, blood taken before or within 7 days of starting treatment. The study's findings and limits: Smaller alpha distances in active tuberculosis partly reflected shorter CDR3-alpha lengths.

The source was PBMCs, collected at tuberculosis diagnosis. The chain carries TRBV11-2 and TRBJ2-2; maybe TRBD2 (5 bases). This sequence was found in an adult with tuberculosis. This CDR3 reads CASSFLAATGELFF. The CDR3 DNA sequence: TGTGCCAGCAGCTTTCTAGCCGCCACCGGGGAGCTGTTTTTT.